What follows are 25 T cell receptor beta chains derived from one specimen sequenced in a study of blood T cell repertoires in COVID-19. Clones were read by immunoSEQ multiplex PCR, and TCRdb kept only the in-frame ones, dropping some. The data hold over 200,000 clones, with 84% observed a single time. The sequencing sample was made of peripheral blood. Receptors were obtained from a woman older than 75 with active or convalescent COVID-19.

The V gene is TRBV29-1, the J gene TRBJ2-3; TRBD2 is a possible D gene (5 bases). Germline V CDR1 and CDR2: SQVTM, ANQGSEA. V shed 7 bases and J shed 6 bases, with 14 bases lying between them. The CDR3 runs to 12 residues. In nucleotides, the CDR3 is TGCAGCGCCGTCACTAGTCCGGATACGCAGTATTTT. Its protein is CSAVTSPDTQYF.

The genes are TRBV28 and TRBJ1-2, with TRBD1 matching over 9 bases. Germline values: CDR1 MDHEN, CDR2 SYDVKM. Unmatched junction bases numbered 10, after V lost 5 bases and J lost 6 bases. The CDR3 covers 15 residues. Here the CDR3 reads CASSVGGTGSHGYTF. The CDR3 nucleotides are TGTGCCAGCAGTGTGGGGGGGACAGGGTCCCATGGCTACACCTTC.

The chain recombines TRBV5-1 with TRBJ2-5; perhaps TRBD2 as D (7 bases). The CDR3 sequence is 17 residues long. Trimming left V 2 bases short and J 3 bases short, with 20 bases between. The germline V gene encodes CDR1 SGHRS and CDR2 YFSETQ. CDR3 DNA sequence: TGCGCCAGCAGCTTACCTACAACAGGGAGCGGGGAAGAGACCCAGTACTTC. This codes for CASSLPTTGSGEETQYF.

The chain employs TRBV11-2 and TRBJ2-1; 13 positions match TRBD2. This CDR3 has 16 amino acids. CDR1 is SGHAT, CDR2 FQNNGV, per germline. The trim removed 0 bases at V and 10 bases at J, leaving 6 bases unmatched. The CDR3: CASSLDPGLAGYEQFF. CDR3 sequence (DNA): TGTGCCAGCAGCTTAGATCCGGGACTAGCGGGATACGAGCAGTTCTTC.

The chain joins TRBV21-1 to TRBJ2-5; the table names TRBD2, a call not compared with the DNA. TRBV21-1 is shown as a pseudogene. This CDR3 is 17 amino acids long. CDR3 in DNA: TGTGCCAGCAGCAAAGATAGAGCCTTTACGTACCAAGAGACCCAGTACTTC. As protein: CASSKDRAFTYQETQYF.

The rearrangement uses TRBV9 and TRBJ2-7; 15 positions match TRBD2. The CDR3 covers 16 residues. The V and J ends lost 0 bases and 2 bases, in that order; junction bases with no gene match: 0. CDR1 is SGDLS, CDR2 YYNGEE, per germline. The CDR3 loop is CASSVGTSGRAYEQYF. In DNA, the CDR3 is TGTGCCAGCAGCGTAGGGACTAGCGGGAGGGCCTACGAGCAGTACTTC.

The chain carries TRBV7-3 and TRBJ2-7; 7 nucleotides agree with TRBD1. Germline CDR1 reads SGHTA; CDR2 reads FQGTGA. This CDR3 is built from 15 residues. The J segment lost 1 base and the V segment lost 4 bases, leaving 7 bases of the junction unmatched. The DNA of the CDR3 is TGTGCCAGCAGCTCACAACCGGGACAGTCCTACGAGCAGTACTTC. Its protein is CASSSQPGQSYEQYF.

This clone was recorded many times. The chain has TRBV19 and TRBJ2-5, with 7 positions matching TRBD1. This CDR3 region has 15 residues. V was clipped by 3 bases and J by 1 base; unmatched bases: 5. Germline lookup yields CDR1 LNHDA and CDR2 SQIVND (reference sequence). Written as DNA, the CDR3 is TGTGCCAGTAGTATGGGACAGCACCTCCAAGAGACCCAGTACTTC. This gives the protein CASSMGQHLQETQYF.

The CDR3 spells CASAAGTGSLEFF. In DNA form, the CDR3 reads TGTGCCAGCGCCGCCGGGACAGGGTCTTTAGAGTTTTTT. The V gene is TRBV18, the J gene TRBJ1-4; 9 bases are a match to TRBD1. The germline CDR1 and CDR2 sequences are KGHSH and LQKENI. This CDR3 spans 13 amino acids. After removal of 8 bases from V and 16 bases from J, the junction contained 14 bases not matched to a gene.

The V call is TRBV7-9, the J call TRBJ1-4; a weak D match, TRBD1 (5 bases). Trimming removed 6 bases from V and 5 bases from J, with 13 bases in between. Germline CDR1 and CDR2: SEHNR and FQNEAQ (reference sequence). The CDR3 loop spans 14 amino acids. The CDR3 is CASRKGGENEKLFF. CDR3 bases: TGTGCCAGCAGGAAAGGAGGGGAAAATGAAAAACTGTTTTTT.

This clone came up a few times. The CDR3 sequence is CASSARDRARYYGYTF. CDR3 nucleotide sequence: TGTGCCAGCAGCGCCCGGGACAGGGCTAGATATTATGGCTACACCTTC. V and J are TRBV9 and TRBJ1-2, with TRBD1 matching 9 bases. The germline V gene has CDR1 SGDLS and CDR2 YYNGEE. The ends lost 3 bases at V and 5 bases at J; junction bases unmatched: 11. The CDR3 consists of 16 residues.

The J gene is TRBJ2-7, the V gene TRBV3-1 (or the pseudogene TRBV3-2); a weak D match, TRBD1 (5 bases). This CDR3 region has 17 residues. Trimming left V 3 bases short and J 2 bases short, with 20 bases between. Germline loops: CDR1 LGHDT, CDR2 YNNKEL (reference sequence). The CDR3 here is CASSQDSGATGPYEQYF. CDR3 coding DNA: TGTGCCAGCAGCCAGGATTCGGGCGCAACAGGTCCCTACGAGCAGTACTTC.

This sequence joins TRBV18 and TRBJ2-5; 8 bases are a match to TRBD2. From germline, CDR1 is KGHSH and CDR2 LQKENI. CDR3 length: 17 residues. After removal of 6 bases from V and 4 bases from J, the junction contained 16 bases not matched to a gene. DNA for the CDR3: TGTGCCAGCTCCCCCGGGGTCGGCGGGAGGCTTGGAGAGACCCAGTACTTC. This encodes CASSPGVGGRLGETQYF.

The CDR3 nucleotides are TGTGCCACCAGCAGGGTAGGGGGTGAAGCTTTCTTT. Residues: CATSRVGGEAFF. This chain links TRBV15 with TRBJ1-1; perhaps TRBD1 as D (6 bases). Trimming left V 3 bases short and J 7 bases short, with 9 bases between. CDR1 is LNHNV, CDR2 YYDKDF, per germline (reference sequence). This CDR3 spans 12 amino acids.

The chain links TRBV19 to TRBJ2-7; D remains unclear. Germline CDR1 reads LNHDA; CDR2 reads SQIVND (reference sequence). The V gene lost 7 bases and the J gene lost 0 bases, with 4 bases spanning the gap. The CDR3 extends over 11 amino acids. CDR3 loop: CASTDSYEQYF. For the CDR3, the DNA is TGTGCCAGTACAGACTCCTACGAGCAGTACTTC.

This clone was seen a handful of times. The chain joins TRBV9 to TRBJ2-5; possible D gene TRBD2, 7 bases. The germline V gene has CDR1 SGDLS and CDR2 YYNGEE. The CDR3 extends over 14 amino acids. V was trimmed by 7 bases and J by 1 base, leaving 14 bases between them. The CDR3, as DNA: TGTGCCAGCGGGCGGGGGCGAAGCCAAGAGACCCAGTACTTC. Amino acid sequence: CASGRGRSQETQYF.

This rearrangement joins TRBV12-3 or TRBV12-4 to TRBJ1-1; 8 nucleotides align to TRBD1. Trimming took 6 bases from V and 4 from J; bases not matched to a gene: 4. This CDR3 is built from 13 residues. The CDR3 sequence is CASSLDRGTEAFF. DNA of the CDR3: TGTGCCAGCAGCCTTGACAGGGGCACTGAAGCTTTCTTT.

The gene calls are TRBV20-1 and TRBJ1-1, with D possibly being TRBD1 (6 bases). V was trimmed by 3 bases and J by 7 bases, leaving 18 bases between them. CDR1 and CDR2 (germline): DFQATT, SNEGSKA (reference sequence). This CDR3 is built from 14 residues. The CDR3 loop is CSASRRQGFGEAFF. CDR3 DNA: TGCAGTGCTAGTCGGCGGCAGGGGTTTGGTGAAGCTTTCTTT.

The rearrangement links TRBV5-1 to TRBJ1-1; D gene unclear. This CDR3 has 14 residues. The germline V and J ends were trimmed by 0 bases and 0 bases, with 6 bases remaining between them. CDR1 and CDR2 (germline): SGHRS, YFSETQ. CDR3 DNA: TGCGCCAGCAGCTTGGGGCAGATGAACACTGAAGCTTTCTTT. This translates into CASSLGQMNTEAFF.

V usage is TRBV4-2 and J usage is TRBJ1-2; TRBD1 matches 7 bases. The CDR3 covers 15 residues. The V and J ends lost 0 bases and 6 bases, in that order; junction bases with no gene match: 7. Germline CDR1 and CDR2: LGHNA and YNFKEQ. The CDR3 reads CASSQDRTGTNGYTF. CDR3 bases: TGTGCCAGCAGCCAAGATAGGACAGGAACAAATGGCTACACCTTC.

In this sample, this clone turned up a few times. The rearrangement links TRBV28 to TRBJ1-1, with 8 bases aligning to TRBD1. In germline, CDR1 is MDHEN, CDR2 SYDVKM. V shed 6 bases, J shed 3 bases, and the junction held 6 bases outside the gene matches. The CDR3 is made up of 14 amino acids. CDR3 nucleotide sequence: TGTGCCAGCAGGAAACCAGGGGGCCACACTGAAGCTTTCTTT. It encodes CASRKPGGHTEAFF.

This clone showed up just once. This CDR3 reads CASSGTGGGTEAFF. The CDR3 DNA reads TGTGCCAGCAGCGGCACAGGGGGCGGCACTGAAGCTTTCTTT. V usage is TRBV9 and J usage is TRBJ1-1, with 9 bases lining up with TRBD1. The CDR3 spans 14 residues. The germline V gene has CDR1 SGDLS and CDR2 YYNGEE. The junction had 4 bases not matched to a gene; V was cut back by 3 bases and J by 4 bases.

Worth noting for this clone: Additional DNA sequences in this sample encode the identical CDR3. The V gene is TRBV12-3 or TRBV12-4, the J gene TRBJ2-5; D may be TRBD2 (5 bases). CDR3 length: 13 residues. V dropped 2 bases and J dropped 4 bases, with 8 bases sitting between them. CDR3: CASSLRGLETQYF. The CDR3 coding sequence is TGTGCCAGCAGTTTACGAGGGTTAGAGACCCAGTACTTC.

The rearrangement links TRBV18 to TRBJ2-3, with 8 nucleotides matching TRBD2. The V segment lost 2 bases and the J segment 5 bases; nucleotides outside the gene matches: 3. CDR3 size: 14 residues. CDR1 and CDR2 from the germline V gene are KGHSH and LQKENI. The CDR3 DNA follows: TGTGCCAGCTCACCATCCAGCGGGAGAGATACGCAGTATTTT. It encodes CASSPSSGRDTQYF.

The gene calls are TRBV11-3 and TRBJ2-7, with 11 bases fitting TRBD2. There are 17 residues in the CDR3. V lost 5 bases and J lost 2; bases outside the gene matches: 11. Germline values: CDR1 SGHNT, CDR2 YENEEA. The CDR3 nucleotides read TGTGCCAGCAGCCCCTCTCCCCTAGCGGGGGGCGCCTACGAGCAGTACTTC. Encoded protein: CASSPSPLAGGAYEQYF.